Below, 5 T cell receptor beta chains from the same sample are listed, as sequenced in a study of cytomegalovirus exposure and HLA in healthy donors. Amplification used 60 Vbeta primers and 13 Jbeta primers. Generated by immunoSEQ multiplex PCR, the TCRdb table keeps only in-frame clones and is missing some. The sample yields tens of thousands of clones, approximately 80% seen once. The sequencing input was PBMCs. The receptors come from a man aged 25 to 40 in good health and CMV-seronegative.

The V gene is TRBV7-9, the J gene TRBJ2-1; 9 nucleotides align to TRBD2. J was trimmed by 4 bases and V by 7 bases; bases with no gene match: 5. The CDR3 totals 14 residues. Germline lookup yields CDR1 SEHNR and CDR2 FQNEAQ (reference sequence). This CDR3 reads CASTRTSAYNEQFF. The DNA of the CDR3 is TGTGCCAGCACAAGGACTAGCGCTTACAATGAGCAGTTCTTC.

V usage is TRBV5-1 and J usage is TRBJ1-1; D is uncertain. V lost 4 bases and J 0 bases, leaving 16 bases between the germline ends. CDR1 and CDR2 (germline): SGHRS, YFSETQ. This CDR3 region has 16 residues. The CDR3 DNA is TGCGCCAGCAGCCAACGCCCGACTTTATTGAACACTGAAGCTTTCTTT. It yields the protein CASSQRPTLLNTEAFF.

J is TRBJ2-3 and V is TRBV30, with 9 bases fitting TRBD2. The CDR3 sequence is 19 residues long. Per germline, CDR1 GTSNPN and CDR2 SVGIG (reference sequence). The J segment lost 0 bases and the V segment lost 1 base, leaving 14 bases of the junction unmatched. In nucleotides, the CDR3 is TGTGCCTGGAGTGCCCCAGCGGGAGGACTGTGGCGGAGCACAGATACGCAGTATTTT. Its translation is CAWSAPAGGLWRSTDTQYF.

V is TRBV7-2 and J is TRBJ2-1, with D perhaps TRBD2 (7 bases). This CDR3 has 15 residues. V lost 3 bases and J 8 bases, leaving 17 bases between the germline ends. Germline V gives CDR1 SGHTA, CDR2 FQGNSA. For the CDR3, the DNA is TGTGCCAGCAGCTTTAGGTCGGGGGGCATTGATGAGCAGTTCTTC. This codes for CASSFRSGGIDEQFF.

This rearrangement joins TRBV30 to TRBJ2-3; TRBD1 matches 7 bases. CDR1 GTSNPN and CDR2 SVGIG come from the germline V gene (reference sequence). The CDR3 loop spans 15 amino acids. The V segment lost 2 bases and the J segment 6 bases; nucleotides outside the gene matches: 11. CDR3 amino acids: CAWSLQGWDGDTQYF. CDR3 in DNA: TGTGCCTGGAGTTTACAGGGGTGGGATGGGGATACGCAGTATTTT.